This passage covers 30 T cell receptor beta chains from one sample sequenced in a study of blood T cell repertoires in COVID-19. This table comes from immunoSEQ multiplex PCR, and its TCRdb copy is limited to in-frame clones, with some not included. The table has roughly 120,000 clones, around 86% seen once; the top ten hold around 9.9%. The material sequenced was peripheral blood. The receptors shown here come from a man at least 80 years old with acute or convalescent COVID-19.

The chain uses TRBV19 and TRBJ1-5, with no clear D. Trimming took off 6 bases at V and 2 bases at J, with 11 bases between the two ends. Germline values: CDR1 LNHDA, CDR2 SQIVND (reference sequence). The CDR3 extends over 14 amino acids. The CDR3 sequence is CASSAVGGNQPQHF. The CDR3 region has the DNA TGTGCCAGTAGCGCGGTCGGGGGCAATCAGCCCCAGCATTTT.

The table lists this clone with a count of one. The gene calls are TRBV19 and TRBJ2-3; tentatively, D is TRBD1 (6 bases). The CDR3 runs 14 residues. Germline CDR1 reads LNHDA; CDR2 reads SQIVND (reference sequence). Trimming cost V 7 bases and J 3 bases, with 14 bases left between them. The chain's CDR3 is CASKPRQGTDTQYF. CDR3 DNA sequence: TGTGCCAGTAAACCGAGGCAGGGGACAGATACGCAGTATTTT.

This chain's CDR3 is CAISATGNQPQHF. The CDR3 nucleotides read TGTGCCATCAGTGCCACAGGGAATCAGCCCCAGCATTTT. The rearrangement links TRBV10-3 to TRBJ1-5; D might be TRBD1 (6 bases). Between the trimmed V and J ends, which lost 4 bases and 4 bases, there was a span of 8 bases. CDR3 length equals 13 residues. Germline CDR1 and CDR2: ENHRY and SYGVKD.

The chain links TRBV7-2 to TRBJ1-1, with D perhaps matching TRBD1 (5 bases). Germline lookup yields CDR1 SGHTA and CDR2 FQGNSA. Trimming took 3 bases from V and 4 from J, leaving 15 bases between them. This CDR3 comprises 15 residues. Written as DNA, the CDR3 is TGTGCCAGCAGCTTTGGGACTAGGGGAGTCACTGAAGCTTTCTTT. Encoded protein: CASSFGTRGVTEAFF.

CDR3 bases: TGTGCCAGCAGCCGCCGCCCGACCCCCCGACGGGCAGATACGCAGTATTTT. This gives the protein CASSRRPTPRRADTQYF. V is TRBV3-1 (or the pseudogene TRBV3-2) and J is TRBJ2-3; D not certain. The CDR3 sequence is 17 residues long. V was pared by 4 bases and J by 4 bases, with 21 bases between. Per germline, CDR1 LGHDT and CDR2 YNNKEL (reference sequence).

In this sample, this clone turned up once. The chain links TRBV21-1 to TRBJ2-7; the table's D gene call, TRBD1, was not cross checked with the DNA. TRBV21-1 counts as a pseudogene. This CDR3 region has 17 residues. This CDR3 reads CASSNPLTGGYSYEQYF. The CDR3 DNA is TGTGCCAGCAGCAACCCATTGACAGGGGGATATTCCTACGAGCAGTACTTC.

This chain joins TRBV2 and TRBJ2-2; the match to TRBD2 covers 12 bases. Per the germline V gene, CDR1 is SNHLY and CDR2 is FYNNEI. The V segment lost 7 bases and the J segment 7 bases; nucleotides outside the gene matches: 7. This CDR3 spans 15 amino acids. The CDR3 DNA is TGTGCCAGCACCACAACGACTAGCGGGAGCGGGGAGCTGTTTTTT. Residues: CASTTTTSGSGELFF. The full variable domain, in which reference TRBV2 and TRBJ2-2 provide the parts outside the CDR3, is EPEVTQTPSHQVTQMGQEVILRCVPISNHLYFYWYRQILGQKVEFLVSFYNNEISEKSEIFDDQFSVERPDGSNFTLKIRSTKLEDSAMYFCASTTTTSGSGELFFGEGSRLTVL.

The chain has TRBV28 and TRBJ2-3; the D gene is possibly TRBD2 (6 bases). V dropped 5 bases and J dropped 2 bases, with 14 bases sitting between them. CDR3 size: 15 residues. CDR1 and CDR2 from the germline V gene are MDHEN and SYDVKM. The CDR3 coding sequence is TGTGCCAGCAGTAGGAGGGTCGGGGCCACAGATACGCAGTATTTT. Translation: CASSRRVGATDTQYF.

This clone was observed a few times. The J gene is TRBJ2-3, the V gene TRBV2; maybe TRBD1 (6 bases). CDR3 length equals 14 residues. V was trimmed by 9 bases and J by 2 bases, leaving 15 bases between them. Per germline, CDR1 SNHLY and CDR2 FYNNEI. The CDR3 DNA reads TGTGCCAGTCCGGCAGGGGCCAACACAGATACGCAGTATTTT. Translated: CASPAGANTDTQYF.

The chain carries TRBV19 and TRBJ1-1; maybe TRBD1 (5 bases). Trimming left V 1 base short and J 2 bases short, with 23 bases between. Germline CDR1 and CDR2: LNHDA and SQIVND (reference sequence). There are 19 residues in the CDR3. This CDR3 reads CASSIVKGRSQGGNTEAFF. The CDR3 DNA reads TGTGCCAGTAGTATAGTAAAGGGTCGGTCCCAGGGAGGCAACACTGAAGCTTTCTTT.

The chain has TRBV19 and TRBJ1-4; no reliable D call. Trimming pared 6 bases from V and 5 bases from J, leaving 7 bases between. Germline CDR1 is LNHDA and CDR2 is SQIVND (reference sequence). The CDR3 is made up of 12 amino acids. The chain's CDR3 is CASRSGNEKLFF. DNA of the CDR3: TGTGCCAGTAGATCGGGGAATGAAAAACTGTTTTTT.

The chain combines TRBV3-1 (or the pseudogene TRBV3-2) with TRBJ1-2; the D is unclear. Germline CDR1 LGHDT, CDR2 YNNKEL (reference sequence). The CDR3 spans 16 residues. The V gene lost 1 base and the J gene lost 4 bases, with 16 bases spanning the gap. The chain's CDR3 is CASSQGREEFSYGYTF. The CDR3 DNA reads TGTGCCAGCAGCCAAGGTCGAGAGGAATTCTCCTATGGCTACACCTTC.

CDR3 nucleotide sequence: TGTGCCAGCAGCCCTACTGCCACGGCCTACGAGCAGTACTTC. Translated, it gives CASSPTATAYEQYF. This rearrangement joins TRBV4-2 to TRBJ2-7; D unresolved. Per the germline V gene, CDR1 is LGHNA and CDR2 is YNFKEQ. There are 14 residues in the CDR3. Trimming shortened V by 4 bases and J by 2 bases, and 12 bases separated the two germline ends.

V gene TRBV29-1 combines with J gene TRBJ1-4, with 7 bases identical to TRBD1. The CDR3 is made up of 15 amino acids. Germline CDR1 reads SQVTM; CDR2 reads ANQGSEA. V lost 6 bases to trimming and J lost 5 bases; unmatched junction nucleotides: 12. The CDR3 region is CSVGTAAPENEKLFF. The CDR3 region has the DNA TGCAGCGTAGGGACAGCGGCCCCCGAGAATGAAAAACTGTTTTTT. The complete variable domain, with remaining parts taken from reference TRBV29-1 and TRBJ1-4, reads SAVISQKPSRDICQRGTSLTIQCQVDSQVTMMFWYRQQPGQSLTLIATANQGSEATYESGFVIDKFPISRPNLTFSTLTVSNMSPEDSSIYLCSVGTAAPENEKLFFGSGTQLSVL.

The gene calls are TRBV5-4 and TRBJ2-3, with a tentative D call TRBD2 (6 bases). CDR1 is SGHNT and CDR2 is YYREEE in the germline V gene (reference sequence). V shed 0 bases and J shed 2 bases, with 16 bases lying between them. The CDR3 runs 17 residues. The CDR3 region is CASSLAGPGLNTDTQYF. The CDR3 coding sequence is TGTGCCAGCAGCTTGGCGGGACCGGGACTCAACACAGATACGCAGTATTTT.

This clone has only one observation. The CDR3 sequence is CAWSRQGLNEQYF. The DNA of the CDR3 is TGTGCCTGGAGTAGACAGGGTCTCAACGAGCAGTACTTC. The chain is built from TRBV30 and TRBJ2-7; 7 bases agree with TRBD1. With 2 bases clipped from V and 5 bases from J, the junction kept 6 bases outside the gene matches. Per germline, CDR1 GTSNPN and CDR2 SVGIG (reference sequence). The CDR3 covers 13 residues.

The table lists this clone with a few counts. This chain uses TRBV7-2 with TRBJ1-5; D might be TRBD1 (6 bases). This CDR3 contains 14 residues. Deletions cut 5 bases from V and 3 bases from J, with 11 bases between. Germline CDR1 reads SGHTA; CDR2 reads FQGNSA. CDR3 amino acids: CASSRGGNNQPQHF. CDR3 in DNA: TGTGCCAGCAGCAGAGGGGGAAACAATCAGCCCCAGCATTTT.

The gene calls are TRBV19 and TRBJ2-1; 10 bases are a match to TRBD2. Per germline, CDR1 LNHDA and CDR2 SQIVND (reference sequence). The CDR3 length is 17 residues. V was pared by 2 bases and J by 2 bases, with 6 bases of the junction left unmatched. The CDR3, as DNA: TGTGCCAGTAGTATACAGTCGACTAGCGGGCCCTACAATGAGCAGTTCTTC. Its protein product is CASSIQSTSGPYNEQFF. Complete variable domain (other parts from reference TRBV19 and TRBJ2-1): DGGITQSPKYLFRKEGQNVTLSCEQNLNHDAMYWYRQDPGQGLRLIYYSQIVNDFQKGDIAEGYSVSREKKESFPLTVTSAQKNPTAFYLCASSIQSTSGPYNEQFFGPGTRLTVL.

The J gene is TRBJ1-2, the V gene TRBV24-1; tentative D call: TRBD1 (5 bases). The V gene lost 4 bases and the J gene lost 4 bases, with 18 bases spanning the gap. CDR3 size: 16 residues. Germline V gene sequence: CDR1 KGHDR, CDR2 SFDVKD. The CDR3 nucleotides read TGTGCCACCAGTGACCGCACCTCGGCAGGGATCTATGGCTACACCTTC. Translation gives CATSDRTSAGIYGYTF.

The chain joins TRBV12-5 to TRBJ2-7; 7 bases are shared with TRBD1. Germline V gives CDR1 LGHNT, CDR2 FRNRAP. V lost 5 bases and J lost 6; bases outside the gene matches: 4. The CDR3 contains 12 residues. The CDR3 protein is CASGTGVGEQYF. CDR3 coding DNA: TGTGCTAGTGGTACAGGGGTCGGCGAGCAGTACTTC.

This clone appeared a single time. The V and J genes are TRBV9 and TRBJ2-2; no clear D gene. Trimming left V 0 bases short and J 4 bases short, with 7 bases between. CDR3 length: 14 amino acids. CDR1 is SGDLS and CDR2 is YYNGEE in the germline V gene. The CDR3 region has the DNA TGTGCCAGCAGCGTAGCTACAGCCACCGGGGAGCTGTTTTTT. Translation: CASSVATATGELFF.

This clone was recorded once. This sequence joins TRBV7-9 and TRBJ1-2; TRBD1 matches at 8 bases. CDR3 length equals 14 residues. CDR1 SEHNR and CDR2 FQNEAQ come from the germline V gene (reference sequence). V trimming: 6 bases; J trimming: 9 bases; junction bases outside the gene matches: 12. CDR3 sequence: CASSGTTGGISYTF. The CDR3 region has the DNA TGTGCCAGCAGTGGAACCACAGGGGGTATTAGCTACACCTTC.

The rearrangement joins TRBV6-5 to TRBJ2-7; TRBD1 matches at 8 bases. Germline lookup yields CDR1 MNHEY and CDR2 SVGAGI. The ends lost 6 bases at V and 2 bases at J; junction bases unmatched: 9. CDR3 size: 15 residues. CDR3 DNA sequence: TGTGCCAGCAGCCGGAAGGGGACAGGTACCTACGAGCAGTACTTC. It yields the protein CASSRKGTGTYEQYF.

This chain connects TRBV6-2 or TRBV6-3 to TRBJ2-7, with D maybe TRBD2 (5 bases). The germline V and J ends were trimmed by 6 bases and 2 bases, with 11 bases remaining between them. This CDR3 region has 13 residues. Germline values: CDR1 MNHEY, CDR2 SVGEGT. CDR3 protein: CASSLVGAYEQYF. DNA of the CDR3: TGTGCCAGCAGCCTGGTCGGGGCCTACGAGCAGTACTTC.

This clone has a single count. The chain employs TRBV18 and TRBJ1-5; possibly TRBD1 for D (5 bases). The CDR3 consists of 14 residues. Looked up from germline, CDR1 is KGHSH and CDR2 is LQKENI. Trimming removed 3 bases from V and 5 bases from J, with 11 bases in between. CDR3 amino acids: CASSPSQGYQPQHF. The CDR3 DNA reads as TGTGCCAGCTCACCGAGCCAGGGCTATCAGCCCCAGCATTTT.

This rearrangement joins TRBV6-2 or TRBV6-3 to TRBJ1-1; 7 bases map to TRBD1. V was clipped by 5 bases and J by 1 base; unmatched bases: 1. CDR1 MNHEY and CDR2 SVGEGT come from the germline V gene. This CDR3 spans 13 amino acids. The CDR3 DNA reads TGTGCCAGCAGTCGACAGGGGAACACTGAAGCTTTCTTT. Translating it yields CASSRQGNTEAFF.

The CDR3 here is CASSQEGPSGAQYF. The CDR3 DNA follows: TGCGCCAGCAGCCAAGAAGGGCCCTCGGGGGCCCAGTACTTC. The V and J genes are TRBV4-3 and TRBJ2-5; D might be TRBD2 (6 bases). This CDR3 has 14 amino acids. Germline values: CDR1 LGHNA, CDR2 YSLEER. Trimming removed 0 bases at V and 9 bases at J, with 14 bases between.

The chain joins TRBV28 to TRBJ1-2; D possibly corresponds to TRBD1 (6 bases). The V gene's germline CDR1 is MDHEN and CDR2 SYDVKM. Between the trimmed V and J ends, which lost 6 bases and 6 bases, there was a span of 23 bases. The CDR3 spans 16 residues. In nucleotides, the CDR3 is TGTGCCAGCAGCCTCCTACAGGGAATTTTTCTAGATGGCTACACCTTC. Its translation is CASSLLQGIFLDGYTF.

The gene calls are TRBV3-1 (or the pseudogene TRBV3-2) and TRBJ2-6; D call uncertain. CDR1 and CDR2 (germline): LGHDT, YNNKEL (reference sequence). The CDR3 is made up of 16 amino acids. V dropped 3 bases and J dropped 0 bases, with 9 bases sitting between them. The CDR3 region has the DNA TGTGCCAGCAGCCAGTTTCCCAGCTCTGGGGCCAACGTCCTGACTTTC. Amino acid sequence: CASSQFPSSGANVLTF.

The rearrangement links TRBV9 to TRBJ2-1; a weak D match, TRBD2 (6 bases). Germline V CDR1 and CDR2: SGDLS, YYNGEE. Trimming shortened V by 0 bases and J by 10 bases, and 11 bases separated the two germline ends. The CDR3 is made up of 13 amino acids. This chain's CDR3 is CASSVARGTEQFF. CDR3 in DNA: TGTGCCAGCAGCGTAGCACGCGGGACCGAGCAGTTCTTC.